The next 15 T cell receptor beta chains were all read from a single sample in a study of CD8 T cells in Susac syndrome. RNA in amounts of roughly 0.5 to 1 ug was reverse transcribed with random hexamers. One entry per CDR3 protein results from TCRdb running MiXCR on the immunoSEQ multiplex PCR reads. The sample has 300,000 or so distinct CDR3 sequences, under 95% seen once. Sequencing was done on a sample of CD4+ T cells from PBMCs. The receptors stem from a human donor with multiple sclerosis.

V is TRBV7-2 and J is TRBJ1-2; no clear D gene. From germline, CDR1 is SGHTA and CDR2 FQGNSA. Trimming took off 4 bases at V and 8 bases at J, with 11 bases between the two ends. CDR3 size: 12 residues. The CDR3 DNA is TGTGCCAGCAGCTCGGTCCTAGGGGGCTACACCTTC. As protein: CASSSVLGGYTF.

CDR3 sequence reads: CASGTSGNTIYF. The CDR3 DNA sequence: TGTGCCAGTGGGACGTCAGGAAACACCATATATTTT. This chain links TRBV6-1 with TRBJ1-3, with a weak D call TRBD1 (5 bases). CDR1 MNHNS and CDR2 SASEGT come from the germline V gene. The CDR3 runs to 12 residues. Trimming removed 9 bases at V and 4 bases at J, with 10 bases between.

This sequence joins TRBV7-8 and TRBJ1-1, with D maybe TRBD1 (5 bases). This CDR3 spans 13 amino acids. V was shortened by 2 bases and J by 7 bases, with 11 bases between the two germline ends. Germline CDR1 is SGHVS and CDR2 is FQNEAQ. The CDR3 nucleotides read TGTGCCAGCAGCTTACGGGGGTCCCTTGAAGCTTTCTTT. As protein: CASSLRGSLEAFF.

CDR3 nucleotides: TGCGCCAGCAGTCCTTCGAGGAAGGTGCACTCCTACGAGCAGTACTTC. It codes for CASSPSRKVHSYEQYF. The rearrangement joins TRBV23-1 to TRBJ2-7, with no clear D. TRBV23-1 is marked as an open reading frame, function uncertain. V was trimmed by 4 bases and J by 0 bases, leaving 16 bases between them. The length of the CDR3 is 16 residues.

V usage is TRBV7-9 and J usage is TRBJ2-6, with D possibly being TRBD1 (5 bases). In germline, CDR1 is SEHNR, CDR2 FQNEAQ (reference sequence). V was clipped by 2 bases and J by 3 bases, with 5 bases between them. The length of the CDR3 is 14 residues. The CDR3 DNA sequence: TGTGCCAGCAGCTTAAGGGGTGGGGCCAACGTCCTGACTTTC. It yields the protein CASSLRGGANVLTF.

The chain employs TRBV6-1 and TRBJ2-5, with D maybe TRBD1 (5 bases). The germline V gene encodes CDR1 MNHNS and CDR2 SASEGT. Trimming cost V 6 bases and J 3 bases, with 8 bases left between them. CDR3 size: 12 residues. CDR3 bases: TGTGCCAGCAGGCAGGGAAAAGAGACCCAGTACTTC. Protein: CASRQGKETQYF.

The chain combines TRBV18 with TRBJ2-3; 8 bases line up with TRBD2. This CDR3 spans 16 amino acids. Trimming took 2 bases from V and 4 from J; bases not matched to a gene: 8. The V gene's germline CDR1 is KGHSH and CDR2 LQKENI. The CDR3 loop reads CASSPAGAGVADTQYF. The CDR3 bases are TGTGCCAGCTCACCAGCGGGAGCGGGAGTAGCAGATACGCAGTATTTT.

The chain couples TRBV4-3 to TRBJ2-2, with 9 bases identical to TRBD1. The CDR3 sequence is 18 residues long. J lost 0 bases, V lost 0 bases, and 5 bases had no gene match. CDR1 is LGHNA, CDR2 YSLEER, per germline. CDR3 in DNA: TGCGCCAGCAGCCAAGATATTCGGACAGGGGCGAACACCGGGGAGCTGTTTTTT. This encodes CASSQDIRTGANTGELFF.

This clonotype was detected a few times. The CDR3 reads CAWSVGNPHTEAFF. The CDR3 DNA sequence: TGTGCCTGGAGTGTAGGCAACCCACACACTGAAGCTTTCTTT. This rearrangement joins TRBV30 to TRBJ1-1, with D unresolved. The CDR3 runs to 14 residues. The V gene lost 0 bases and the J gene lost 3 bases, with 11 bases spanning the gap. CDR1 is GTSNPN and CDR2 is SVGIG in the germline V gene (reference sequence).

This chain connects TRBV18 to TRBJ2-3; maybe TRBD2 (5 bases). V lost 0 bases and J lost 6, with 10 bases in between. The CDR3 sequence is 14 residues long. Germline assignment: CDR1 KGHSH and CDR2 LQKENI. CDR3 DNA sequence: TGTGCCAGCTCACCACCCCCCATAGCGGATACGCAGTATTTT. As protein: CASSPPPIADTQYF.

This chain uses TRBV6-2 or TRBV6-3 with TRBJ2-7; the match to TRBD1 covers 8 bases. V gave up 5 bases and J gave up 5 bases; unmatched junction bases: 11. This CDR3 spans 15 amino acids. The germline V gene has CDR1 MNHEY and CDR2 SVGEGT. CDR3 in amino acids: CASSPNRGWKNEQYF. As DNA, the CDR3 is TGTGCCAGCAGTCCGAACAGGGGGTGGAAGAACGAGCAGTACTTC.

This rearrangement joins TRBV4-3 to TRBJ1-1; TRBD1 might be the D (5 bases). Trimming cost V 0 bases and J 6 bases, with 14 bases left between them. Germline values: CDR1 LGHNA, CDR2 YSLEER. This CDR3 contains 15 residues. CDR3 sequence (DNA): TGCGCCAGCAGCCAAGAAGTTTGGGGGATGGCTGAAGCTTTCTTT. Protein: CASSQEVWGMAEAFF.

V and J are TRBV4-1 and TRBJ1-1; D is unclear. Trimming shortened V by 1 base and J by 1 base, and 10 bases separated the two germline ends. CDR1 is MGHRA and CDR2 is YSYEKL in the germline V gene. The CDR3 loop spans 15 amino acids. The CDR3 nucleotides read TGCGCCAGCAGCCAAGGTGTAGTCAGGAACACTGAAGCTTTCTTT. As protein: CASSQGVVRNTEAFF.

CDR3 loop: CASSVDEGGTGSEQFF. CDR3 nucleotide sequence: TGTGCCAGCAGCGTAGATGAGGGGGGGACAGGGAGTGAGCAGTTCTTC. V and J are TRBV9 and TRBJ2-1, with TRBD1 identical over 9 bases. The CDR3 contains 16 residues. Germline lookup yields CDR1 SGDLS and CDR2 YYNGEE. J lost 9 bases, V lost 0 bases, and 10 bases had no gene match.

The chain joins TRBV3-1 to TRBJ2-7; D not certain. Trimming took off 4 bases at V and 6 bases at J, with 13 bases between the two ends. The CDR3 sequence is 13 residues long. CDR1 is LGHDT, CDR2 YNNKEL, per germline (reference sequence). The CDR3 nucleotides read TGTGCCAGCAGCCTTGGGCTTAATTCCGAGCAGTACTTC. It yields the protein CASSLGLNSEQYF.